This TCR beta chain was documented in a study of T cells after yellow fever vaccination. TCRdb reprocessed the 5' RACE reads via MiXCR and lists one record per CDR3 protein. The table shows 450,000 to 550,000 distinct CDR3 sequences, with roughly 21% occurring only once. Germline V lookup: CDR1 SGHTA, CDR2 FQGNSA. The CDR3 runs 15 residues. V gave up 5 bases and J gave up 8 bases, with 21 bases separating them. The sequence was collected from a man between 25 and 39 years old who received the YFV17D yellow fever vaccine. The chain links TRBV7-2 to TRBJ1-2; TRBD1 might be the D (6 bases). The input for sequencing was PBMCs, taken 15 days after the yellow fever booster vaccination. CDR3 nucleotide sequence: TGTGCCAGCAGCCCCTTAGGGGTGGGGGCCGGGGGCTACACCTTC. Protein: CASSPLGVGAGGYTF.